Following are 5 T cell receptor beta chains from one sample sequenced in a study of cytomegalovirus exposure and HLA in healthy donors. A multiplex PCR was run with 60 Vbeta primers and 13 Jbeta primers. Repertoires were generated with immunoSEQ multiplex PCR, while TCRdb's copy carries only in-frame clones and drops some. In the table there are 150,000 to 250,000 clones, 79% of which are singletons. Sequencing input: PBMCs. The receptors stem from a woman in her 30s in good health and CMV-seropositive.

The chain uses TRBV7-2 and TRBJ1-1; D not certain. The CDR3 extends over 15 amino acids. Looked up from germline, CDR1 is SGHTA and CDR2 is FQGNSA. V gave up 4 bases and J gave up 0 bases, with 12 bases separating them. The CDR3, as DNA: TGTGCCAGCAGCTCAGGACGGACTATGAACACTGAAGCTTTCTTT. This codes for CASSSGRTMNTEAFF. The variable domain in full, with the rest retrieved from reference TRBV7-2 and TRBJ1-1, is GAGVSQSPSNKVTEKGKDVELRCDPISGHTALYWYRQSLGQGLEFLIYFQGNSAPDKSGLPSDRFSAERTGGSVSTLTIQRTQQEDSAVYLCASSSGRTMNTEAFFGQGTRLTVV.

This chain joins TRBV9 and TRBJ2-1; 10 nucleotides align to TRBD2. V dropped 0 bases and J dropped 4; count of bases not matched to a gene: 1. The CDR3 loop spans 15 amino acids. Germline V gene lookup returns CDR1 SGDLS and CDR2 YYNGEE. CDR3 nucleotide sequence: TGTGCCAGCAGCGTAGTAGCGGGGGGTTACAATGAGCAGTTCTTC. Amino acid sequence: CASSVVAGGYNEQFF.

This clone was observed a single time. This sequence joins TRBV6-1 and TRBJ2-1, with D maybe TRBD2 (6 bases). There are 14 residues in the CDR3. From germline, CDR1 is MNHNS and CDR2 SASEGT. Trimming stripped 4 bases from V and 6 bases from J, with 13 bases between. In nucleotides, the CDR3 is TGTGCCAGCAGTGGCCAGGGACTTAGCAATGAGCAGTTCTTC. This sequence encodes CASSGQGLSNEQFF.

V usage is TRBV7-2 and J usage is TRBJ2-7; 8 positions agree with TRBD2. The CDR3 loop spans 16 amino acids. Germline V gene lookup returns CDR1 SGHTA and CDR2 FQGNSA. After removal of 4 bases from V and 7 bases from J, the junction contained 15 bases not matched to a gene. The CDR3 DNA follows: TGTGCCAGCAGCTGGGGGGGTGGCGGGGGGCAAAGTGAGCAGTACTTC. It encodes CASSWGGGGGQSEQYF.

The chain carries TRBV18 and TRBJ2-7, with 8 bases identical to TRBD1. This CDR3 has 14 amino acids. V gave up 3 bases and J gave up 2 bases; unmatched junction bases: 3. Germline V gives CDR1 KGHSH, CDR2 LQKENI. CDR3 DNA sequence: TGTGCCAGCTCACCGGACAGGGAAGCCTACGAGCAGTACTTC. Translated: CASSPDREAYEQYF.